This entry lists 26 T cell receptor beta chains sequenced from one sample in a study of tumor and adjacent non-tumor tissue in lung cancer. The library came from three nested PCR rounds adapted from ARM-PCR protocols. Each CDR3 protein is one row after TCRdb ran MiXCR on the multiplex PCR reads. The sample holds about 80,000 distinct CDR3 sequences; around 80% are singletons and the top ten take approximately 51%. RNA was extracted from bulk tissue without any cell sorting. This non-tumor lung sample came from over 3 cm beyond the tumor edge. The specimen sequenced was distant non-tumor lung tissue. The receptors derive from a man aged 60-69 years with non-small cell lung cancer.

As for this clonotype: The CDR3 ends on some other residue instead of the conserved phenylalanine or tryptophan, so this is likely a read error. The J gene is TRBJ2-1, the V gene TRBV6-2 or TRBV6-3; TRBD2 matches 11 bases. The V gene's germline CDR1 is MNHEY and CDR2 SVGEGT. The CDR3 loop spans 16 amino acids. The chain's CDR3 is CASSSVTSGIDNEQFI. The CDR3 coding sequence is TGTGCCAGTAGTTCCGTGACTAGCGGGATAGACAATGAGCAGTTCATC.

In regard to this clonotype: Possible read error: a much larger clone is one base away. The CDR3 DNA reads as TGTGCCAGCATCACCTCTTCAGAGCAGTACTTC. It codes for CASITSSEQYF. The V gene is TRBV7-9, the J gene TRBJ2-7; D gene ambiguous. This CDR3 contains 11 residues. CDR1 SEHNR and CDR2 FQNEAQ come from the germline V gene (reference sequence). V was clipped by 7 bases and J by 7 bases, with 11 bases between them.

As to this clonotype: A much bigger clone sits one base away, suggesting this may be a read error. The J gene is TRBJ2-1, the V gene TRBV11-2; D remains ambiguous. Germline lookup yields CDR1 SGHAT and CDR2 FQNNGV. The CDR3 has 13 amino acids. The CDR3 DNA sequence: TGTGCCAGCAGCTTAGATCGGCACAATGAGGAGTTCTTC. It codes for CASSLDRHNEEFF.

This clonotype was detected ten times or more. The chain joins TRBV12-3 or TRBV12-4 to TRBJ2-7; no firm D call. The CDR3 sequence is 14 residues long. Trimming took off 3 bases at V and 8 bases at J, with 17 bases between the two ends. The CDR3 reads CASSFSGRRGKQYF. DNA for the CDR3: TGTGCCAGCAGTTTCTCCGGACGTCGTGGGAAGCAGTACTTC.

A few counts support this clonotype. This may arise from a read error, as a much more abundant clone is one base away. The chain joins TRBV4-2 to TRBJ2-7; D gene ambiguous. This CDR3 region has 14 residues. From germline, CDR1 is LGHNA and CDR2 YNFKEQ. CDR3 nucleotides: TGTGTCAGCAGCCAAGACCCCTCACGTTACGAGCAGTACTTC. Its translation is CVSSQDPSRYEQYF.

The gene calls are TRBV11-2 and TRBJ2-7, with a possible D match to TRBD1 (5 bases). The CDR3 runs 17 residues. CDR1 and CDR2 (germline): SGHAT, FQNNGV. Between the trimmed V and J ends, which lost 1 base and 4 bases, there was a span of 20 bases. CDR3 in DNA: TGTGCCAGCAGCTTAGCAATCAGGGCGAGAGGCATTTACGAGCAGTACTTC. Amino acid sequence: CASSLAIRARGIYEQYF.

Concerning this clonotype: One end of the junction is discordant with germline, which a read error may explain. The chain recombines TRBV20-1 with TRBJ2-5, with 10 bases fitting TRBD2. The germline gives CDR1 DFQATT, CDR2 SNEGSKA (reference sequence). The CDR3 has 14 amino acids. The CDR3 sequence: CSASSGGMIETKYF. The CDR3 nucleotides are TGCAGTGCTAGTAGCGGGGGGATGATCGAGACCAAGTACTTC.

With regard to this clonotype: With a much larger clone just one base away, this may be a read error. The J gene is TRBJ2-2, the V gene TRBV7-9; 14 positions agree with TRBD2. The CDR3 has 14 residues. Losses at the gene ends were 10 bases for V and 5 bases for J; bases not matched to a gene: 3. CDR1 SEHNR and CDR2 FQNEAQ come from the germline V gene (reference sequence). CDR3 in amino acids: CATWTSGRTGELFF. DNA for the CDR3: TGTGCCACATGGACTAGCGGGAGGACCGGGGAGCTGTTTTTT.

A note on this clonotype: The junction departs from the called germline gene at one end, perhaps through a read error. V and J are TRBV29-1 and TRBJ1-1; the D gene is possibly TRBD1 (5 bases). From germline, CDR1 is SQVTM and CDR2 ANQGSEA. CDR3 length: 12 amino acids. This chain's CDR3 is CSAQEGETEVIF. DNA for the CDR3: TGCAGCGCCCAAGAAGGGGAAACTGAAGTTATCTTT.

The chain joins TRBV4-1 to TRBJ2-3; the D gene is possibly TRBD1 (6 bases). The CDR3 is 15 residues long. Trimming removed 3 bases at V and 3 bases at J, with 13 bases between. The germline gives CDR1 MGHRA, CDR2 YSYEKL. CDR3 protein: CASSHRLTGTDTQYF. Written as DNA, the CDR3 is TGCGCCAGCAGCCATCGACTAACAGGGACAGATACGCAGTATTTT.

The sample holds many counts of this clonotype. This chain links TRBV11-3 with TRBJ2-2; D may be TRBD1 (5 bases). V dropped 3 bases and J dropped 6 bases, with 14 bases sitting between them. CDR1 is SGHNT, CDR2 YENEEA, per germline. The CDR3 loop spans 15 amino acids. This CDR3 reads CASSLGRVPSGELFF. CDR3 sequence (DNA): TGTGCCAGCAGCTTGGGCAGGGTCCCTTCCGGGGAGCTGTTTTTT.

With regard to this clonotype: Relative to the germline gene, one junction end is altered; a read error may explain this. V and J are TRBV4-1 and TRBJ2-1, with 14 bases aligning to TRBD2. The CDR3 is made up of 19 amino acids. Germline V gene sequence: CDR1 MGHRA, CDR2 YSYEKL. CDR3 region: CVSSQDRTSGRFSYNEQFF. In DNA, the CDR3 is TGCGTCAGCAGCCAAGATAGGACTAGCGGGAGGTTCTCCTACAATGAGCAGTTCTTC.

As regards this clonotype: Relative to the germline gene, one junction end is altered; a read error may explain this. The rearrangement links TRBV4-3 to TRBJ2-3; no clear D gene. Germline CDR1 and CDR2: LGHNA and YSLEER. CDR3 length: 16 residues. As DNA, the CDR3 is TGCGCCAGCAGCCAAGATAGAGCGTGCATCACAGATATGCAGTATTTT. Its translation: CASSQDRACITDMQYF.

About this clonotype: At one of its ends the junction is not consistent with the germline gene, which may arise from a read error. The rearrangement links TRBV20-1 to TRBJ1-4; D is uncertain. Germline CDR1 is DFQATT and CDR2 is SNEGSKA (reference sequence). The CDR3 has 13 residues. CDR3 nucleotides: TGTAGTGCTAGAAATAACCAGGTGGAAAAACTGTTTTTT. This encodes CSARNNQVEKLFF.

Notes on this clonotype: The final CDR3 position lacks the conserved phenylalanine or tryptophan, pointing to a likely read error. The chain has TRBV11-3 and TRBJ1-6; D is possibly TRBD1 (5 bases). Germline assignment: CDR1 SGHNT and CDR2 YENEEA. The CDR3 covers 13 residues. The CDR3 nucleotides are TGTGCCTGCAGCTTTGAGGGGAATTCACCCCTCCACTTG. Encoded protein: CACSFEGNSPLHL.

Only one count was recorded for this clonotype. At one end, the junction sequence differs from germline, possibly due to a read error. The chain carries TRBV4-3 and TRBJ2-3; a weak D match, TRBD2 (6 bases). The CDR3 has 16 amino acids. Germline assignment: CDR1 LGHNA and CDR2 YSLEER. This CDR3 is CASSQDRAGTRDTQYF. The CDR3 region has the DNA TGCGCCAGCAGCCAAGATAGAGCGGGCACCAGAGATACCCAGTACTTT.

This clonotype appeared many times. The chain uses TRBV6-5 and TRBJ1-1, with D hard to call. CDR1 and CDR2 from the germline V gene are MNHEY and SVGAGI. Trimming removed 2 bases at V and 4 bases at J, with 5 bases between. There are 12 residues in the CDR3. CDR3: CASSYDTTEAFF. The CDR3 bases are TGTGCCAGCAGTTACGACACCACTGAAGCTTTCTTT.

CDR3 loop: CVGSLLQGSEAFF. DNA for the CDR3: TGTGTCGGCAGCTTGCTTCAGGGTAGTGAAGCTTTCTTT. The rearrangement joins TRBV5-6 to TRBJ1-1; perhaps TRBD1 as D (5 bases). CDR1 is SGHDT, CDR2 YYEEEE, per germline. The CDR3 extends over 13 amino acids.

This clonotype came up once. A junction end diverges from the germline sequence, so it may reflect a read error. The chain recombines TRBV11-3 with TRBJ2-3; weak D call: TRBD2 (6 bases). The CDR3 covers 17 residues. From germline, CDR1 is SGHNT and CDR2 YENEEA. This chain's CDR3 is CASNPGLGMGGTDTQYF. CDR3 nucleotide sequence: TGTGCCAGCAACCCCGGCTTAGGAATGGGAGGAACAGATACGCAATATTTT.

CDR3 sequence reads: CVRSLGQGGSYNEQFF. The CDR3 nucleotides read TGCGTCAGGAGCTTGGGACAGGGAGGGTCCTACAATGAGCAGTTCTTC. The chain uses TRBV5-1 and TRBJ2-1, with 9 bases identical to TRBD1. The CDR3 length is 16 residues. The germline CDR1 and CDR2 sequences are SGHRS and YFSETQ.

This clonotype was seen a handful of times. The junction does not match germline at one end; this may be a read error. V usage is TRBV11-2 and J usage is TRBJ2-3; 10 bases line up with TRBD2. Germline V gene sequence: CDR1 SGHAT, CDR2 FQNNGV. This CDR3 has 15 amino acids. The CDR3 loop is CTSSSASGRRDTQYF. The CDR3, as DNA: TGTACCAGCAGTTCCGCTAGCGGGAGACGAGATACGCAGTATTTT.

Details on this clonotype: The junction departs from the called germline gene at one end, perhaps through a read error. The chain links TRBV5-4 to TRBJ1-1; 7 bases line up with TRBD1. Germline V gene sequence: CDR1 SGHNT, CDR2 YYREEE (reference sequence). The CDR3 loop spans 17 amino acids. CDR3 in DNA: TGTGCCTGCAGGGCCGGTCGACAGGGACGAGGCGACACTGAAACTTTCTTT. Protein sequence: CACRAGRQGRGDTETFF.

The CDR3: CASSMEEPYEQYF. In nucleotides, the CDR3 is TGCGCCAGCAGCATGGAGGAACCCTACGAGCAGTACTTC. The chain has TRBV5-1 and TRBJ2-7; D perhaps matches TRBD2 (5 bases). The CDR3 consists of 13 residues. Germline-derived CDR1 and CDR2 are SGHRS and YFSETQ. V lost 4 bases and J lost 2, with 10 bases in between.

As regards this clonotype: The CDR3 carries no conserved terminal phenylalanine or tryptophan, so it likely arises from a read error. The chain joins TRBV5-1 to TRBJ1-1; TRBD1 agrees at 9 bases. The germline V gene has CDR1 SGHRS and CDR2 YFSETQ. The CDR3 is 16 residues long. Losses at the gene ends were 1 base for V and 1 base for J; bases not matched to a gene: 5. CDR3 region: CASSLSPQGANTEAFL. The CDR3 bases are TGCGCCAGCAGCTTGTCCCCACAGGGGGCGAACACTGAAGCTTTCTTA.

This sequence joins TRBV28 and TRBJ2-7; D may match TRBD1 or TRBD2 (5 bases each). The CDR3 runs 15 residues. The germline gives CDR1 MDHEN, CDR2 SYDVKM. DNA of the CDR3: TGTGGCAGGAGTCCCCGGCAGGGACGCTCCTACGAGCAGTACTTC. Residues: CGRSPRQGRSYEQYF. Using reference TRBV28 and TRBJ2-7 for the parts outside the CDR3, the full variable domain is DVKVTQSSRYLVKRTGEKVFLECVQDMDHENMFWYRQDPGLGLRLIYFSYDVKMKEKGDIPEGYSVSREKKERFSLILESASTNQTSMYLCGRSPRQGRSYEQYFGPGTRLTVT.

A note on this clonotype: This sequence may be a read error, since a much larger clone differs from it by one base. The V call is TRBV14, the J call TRBJ2-3; D not resolved. The V end lost 1 base, the J end lost 3 bases, and 8 bases lay between the germline ends. Germline V lookup: CDR1 SGHDN, CDR2 FVKESK. CDR3 length: 14 residues. CDR3 nucleotide sequence: TGTGCCAGCAGCCAAGGGTGGCAAACAGATACGCAGTATTTT. Its protein is CASSQGWQTDTQYF. Supplemented by reference TRBV14 and TRBJ2-3, the full variable domain reads EAGVTQFPSHSVIEKGQTVTLRCDPISGHDNLYWYRRVMGKEIKFLLHFVKESKQDESGMPNNRFLAERTGGTYSTLKVQPAELEDSGVYFCASSQGWQTDTQYFGPGTRLTVL.